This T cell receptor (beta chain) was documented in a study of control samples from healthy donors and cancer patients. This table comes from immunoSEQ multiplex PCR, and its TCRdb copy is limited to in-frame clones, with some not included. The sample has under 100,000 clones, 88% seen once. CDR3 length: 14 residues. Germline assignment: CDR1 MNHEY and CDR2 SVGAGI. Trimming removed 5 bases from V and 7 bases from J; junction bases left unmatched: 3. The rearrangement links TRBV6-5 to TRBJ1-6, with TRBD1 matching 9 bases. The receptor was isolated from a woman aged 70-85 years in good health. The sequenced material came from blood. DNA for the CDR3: TGTGCCAGCAGTCGGACAGGGGAGAATTCACCCCTCCACTTT. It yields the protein CASSRTGENSPLHF.